Listed here is a single TCR beta chain. The data stem from a study of glioma-infiltrating T cells after dendritic cell vaccination. Study in general: Patients had newly diagnosed or recurrent glioblastoma and received dendritic cell vaccines.

Input was 2 to 2.5 ug genomic DNA, or all available if less. Primers: 60 V beta forward and 13 J beta reverse. Clones were read by immunoSEQ multiplex PCR, and TCRdb kept only the in-frame ones, dropping some. The sample consists of tens of thousands of clones, 65% to 90% of them appearing once. This receptor was taken from a human donor with glioblastoma. This material consisted of blood, taken before dendritic cell vaccination.

CDR3 in DNA: TGCGCCAGCAGTGAGGCGACGGCTGGAGAAGAGCAGTACTTC. Its translation is CASSEATAGEEQYF. The rearrangement links TRBV5-1 to TRBJ2-7, with D hard to call. V lost 5 bases to trimming and J lost 7 bases, with 19 bases between them. Germline assignment: CDR1 SGHRS and CDR2 YFSETQ. The CDR3 consists of 14 residues.